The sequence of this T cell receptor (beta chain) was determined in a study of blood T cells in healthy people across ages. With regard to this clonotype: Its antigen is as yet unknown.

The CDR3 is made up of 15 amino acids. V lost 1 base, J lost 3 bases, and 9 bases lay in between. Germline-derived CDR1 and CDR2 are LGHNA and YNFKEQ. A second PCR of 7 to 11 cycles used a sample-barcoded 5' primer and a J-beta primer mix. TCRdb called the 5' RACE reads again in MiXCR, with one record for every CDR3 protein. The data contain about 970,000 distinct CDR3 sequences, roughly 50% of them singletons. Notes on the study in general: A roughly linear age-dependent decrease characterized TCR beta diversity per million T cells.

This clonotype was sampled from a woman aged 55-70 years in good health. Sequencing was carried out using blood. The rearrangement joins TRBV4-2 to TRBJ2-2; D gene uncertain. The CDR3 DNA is TGTGCCAGCAGCCAAGTCCTTCAGTACACCGGGGAGCTGTTTTTT. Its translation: CASSQVLQYTGELFF.